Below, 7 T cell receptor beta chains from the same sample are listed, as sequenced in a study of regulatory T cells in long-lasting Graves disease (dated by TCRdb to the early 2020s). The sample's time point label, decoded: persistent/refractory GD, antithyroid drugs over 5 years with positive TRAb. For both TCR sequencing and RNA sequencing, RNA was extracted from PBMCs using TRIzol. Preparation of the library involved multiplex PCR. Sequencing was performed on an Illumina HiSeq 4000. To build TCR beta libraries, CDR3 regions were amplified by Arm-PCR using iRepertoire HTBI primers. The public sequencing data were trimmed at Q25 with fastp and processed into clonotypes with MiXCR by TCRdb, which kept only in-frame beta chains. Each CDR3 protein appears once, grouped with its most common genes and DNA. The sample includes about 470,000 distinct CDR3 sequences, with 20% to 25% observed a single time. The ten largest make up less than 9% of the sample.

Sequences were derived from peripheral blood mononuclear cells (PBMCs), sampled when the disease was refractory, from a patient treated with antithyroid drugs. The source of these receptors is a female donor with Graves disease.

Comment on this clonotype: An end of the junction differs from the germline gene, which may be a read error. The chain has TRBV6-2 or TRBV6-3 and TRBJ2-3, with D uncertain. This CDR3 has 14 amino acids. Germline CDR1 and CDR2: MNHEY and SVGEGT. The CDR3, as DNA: TGTACCAGCAGTGAGGCTAGGGTGGGGGATACGCAGTATTTT. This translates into CTSSEARVGDTQYF.

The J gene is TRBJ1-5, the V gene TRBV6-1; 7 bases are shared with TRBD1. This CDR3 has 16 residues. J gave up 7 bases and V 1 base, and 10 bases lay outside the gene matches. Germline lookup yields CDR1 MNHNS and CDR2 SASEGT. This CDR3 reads CASSEVVGRGGQPQHF. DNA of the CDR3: TGTGCCAGCAGTGAAGTAGTCGGCAGGGGGGGGCAGCCCCAGCATTTT.

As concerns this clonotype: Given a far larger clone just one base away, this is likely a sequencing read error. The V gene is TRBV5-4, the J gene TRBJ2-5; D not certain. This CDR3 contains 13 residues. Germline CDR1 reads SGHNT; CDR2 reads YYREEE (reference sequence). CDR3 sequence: CASSLGYQETQHF. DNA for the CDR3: TGTGCCAGCAGTTTAGGCTACCAAGAGACCCAGCACTTC.

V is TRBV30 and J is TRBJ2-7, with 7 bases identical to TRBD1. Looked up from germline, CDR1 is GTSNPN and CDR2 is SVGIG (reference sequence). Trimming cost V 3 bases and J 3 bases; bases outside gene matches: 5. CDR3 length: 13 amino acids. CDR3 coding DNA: TGTGCCTGGAGGGAACAGGGGCACTACGAGCAGTACTTC. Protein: CAWREQGHYEQYF.

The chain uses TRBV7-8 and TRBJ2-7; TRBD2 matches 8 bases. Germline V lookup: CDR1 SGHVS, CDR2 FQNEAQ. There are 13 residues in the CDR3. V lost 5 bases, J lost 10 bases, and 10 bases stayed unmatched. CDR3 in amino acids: CASSLGGDPGQYF. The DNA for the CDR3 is TGTGCCAGCAGCCTCGGGGGGGATCCAGGTCAGTACTTC.

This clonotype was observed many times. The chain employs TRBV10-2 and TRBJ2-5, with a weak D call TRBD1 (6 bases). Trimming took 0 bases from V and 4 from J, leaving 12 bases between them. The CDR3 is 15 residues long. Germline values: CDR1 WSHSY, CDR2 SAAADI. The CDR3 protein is CASSESELGGETQYF. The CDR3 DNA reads TGCGCCAGCAGTGAGTCGGAATTAGGGGGAGAGACCCAGTACTTC.

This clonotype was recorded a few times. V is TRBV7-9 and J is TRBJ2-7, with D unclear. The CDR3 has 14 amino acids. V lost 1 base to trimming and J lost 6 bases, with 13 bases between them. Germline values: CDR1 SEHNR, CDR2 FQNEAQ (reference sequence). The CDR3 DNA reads TGTGCCAGCAGCTTAGGCGCAGGACGGTTCGAGCAGTACTTC. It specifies CASSLGAGRFEQYF.